This T cell receptor (beta chain) was identified in a study of blood T cell repertoires in COVID-19 (TCRdb year 2020). Study-level background: Samples from collaborators originated in the United States, Italy and Spain and spanned both the acute and convalescent phases of COVID-19. The samples were drawn from two sources: the first 160 participants of the ongoing ImmuneRACE study, and 950 to 1,500 subjects contributed by 6 global collaborators. The material from the prospective study consisted of cDNA or gDNA derived from T cells, B-cell-depleted T cells, or PBMCs. The sample metadata nearly always contained a de-identified subject ID, COVID-19 status, age in years and sex. The repertoires were released in a freely available public database intended as a resource for research on the immune response to SARS-CoV-2. The dataset comprised deeply sampled blood TCRbeta repertoires from subjects exposed to, actively infected with, or recovered from COVID-19. HLA class I and class II types, where available, came from metadata supplied by the sample provider rather than from assay-based typing.

The immunoSEQ Assay, a bias-controlled multiplex PCR, was used to amplify TCRbeta CDR3 regions from genomic DNA. The study's processing was this. Nucleated cell counts per sample were estimated from amplification of reference gene primers within the assay. Sequence reads were collapsed and filtered to measure the absolute abundance of every unique TCRbeta CDR3 rearrangement. Productive Simpson clonality was computed per sample as the square root of Simpson's diversity index over productive rearrangements. TCRdb provides this immuneACCESS table in a form limited to in-frame rearrangements. Some clones are lacking; in checked studies, under half of them reflect an unresolved V gene, and why the rest are absent is not known. V, J and clone size are those of that table, while D and trimming were read from the DNA. This sample lists 300,000 to 400,000 clones; approximately 88% were detected once. Together, the top ten hold 1.5% to 2% of the sample.

Details on this clone: Which antigen it targets is not known. It has no much larger one-base neighbor in the sample; base qualities were not kept.

General conclusions and limits of the study: The quantity of clinical and demographic metadata differed by source and by participant and was supplied without curation.

In Seattle, one collaborating source enrolled patients while the infection was active and tracked those patients longitudinally over the course of disease. Each collaborating institution followed its own protocols to collect whole blood in K2EDTA tubes. For TCRbeta analysis, collaborators shipped samples in one of three forms: frozen whole blood, isolated PBMCs, or DNA extracted from either of those sample types. The germline V gene provides CDR1 LGHNA and CDR2 YSLEER. The CDR3 runs 17 amino acids, cysteine and phenylalanine included. Only CDR3 DNA is held: 51 bases, read in frame from base 1. V gives up 0 bases and J gives up 2 bases, and the segment between their germline ends measures 14 bases.

Sequencing input: peripheral blood. Here the chain combines TRBV4-3 and TRBJ2-4, with no reliable assignment of the D segment. The sequence derives from a woman aged 25 to 45 with COVID-19, enrolled during active disease. The CDR3 has the sequence CASSQDLGSVSKNIQYF. The nucleotide sequence reads as follows: TGCGCCAGCAGCCAAGATTTGGGCTCCGTATCCAAAAACATTCAGTACTTC.